Listed below are T cell receptor beta chains from one sample, sequenced in a study of tumor-infiltrating lymphocytes in primary liver carcinoma. One entry per CDR3 protein results from TCRdb running MiXCR on the multiplex PCR reads. The data show some 22,000 distinct CDR3 sequences, roughly 80% seen once. Sequencing was performed on liver tumor tissue from sampling region 5. These receptors originate from a woman in her 30s with primary liver carcinoma and hepatitis B virus infection. The CDR3 runs from the conserved cysteine through the conserved F or W. Each record gives: J gene, V gene, clone size, D gene, CDR3 protein, CDR3 DNA. D genes are given only for firm matches. Clone size appears in some rows only: once, few, many, or a class for an expanded clone.

TRBJ2-1	TRBV5-1	NA	NA	CASSHLGINSYNEQFF	TGCGCCAGCAGCCATCTGGGCATCAACTCCTACAATGAGCAGTTCTTC
TRBJ2-7	TRBV20-1	many	NA	CSARDGRYEQYF	TGCAGTGCTAGAGATGGGCGGTACGAGCAGTACTTC
TRBJ2-6	TRBV12-3/TRBV12-4	NA	NA	CASSFKGRIGVRSGANVLTF	TGTGCCAGCAGCTTTAAGGGGAGGATAGGGGTCCGCTCTGGGGCCAACGTCCTGACTTTC
TRBJ2-1	TRBV11-2	NA	NA	CAISPFYGSDEQFF	TGTGCCATCAGCCCTTTTTATGGGTCCGATGAGCAGTTCTTC
TRBJ2-6	TRBV12-3/TRBV12-4	many	TRBD1	CASSLKGRTGVRSGANVLTF	TGTGCCAGCAGCTTAAAGGGGAGGACAGGGGTCCGCTCTGGGGCCAACGTCCTGACTTTC
TRBJ1-2	TRBV4-3	NA	NA	CASSQGEGRGRTTTNHGYTF	TGCGCAAGCAGCCAAGGCGAAGGAAGGGGCAGGACCACTACTAACCATGGCTACACCTTC
TRBJ1-3	TRBV7-9	NA	TRBD1	CASSSSDRGLRNAIYF	TGCGCCAGCAGCTCGTCGGACAGGGGGCTGAGGAACGCCATATATTTT
TRBJ2-7	TRBV11-2	NA	NA	CASSSLLMAVNSYEQYF	TGTGCCAGCAGCTCCCTACTGATGGCGGTGAACTCCTACGAGCAGTACTTC
TRBJ2-7	TRBV7-8	NA	NA	CPSSDYYVQYF	TGTCCCAGCAGCGACTACTACGTGCAGTACTTC
TRBJ1-3	TRBV9	NA	NA	CASSVDGSYSGNTTYF	TGTGCCAGCAGCGTAGATGGCAGTTACTCTGGAAACACCACATATTTT
TRBJ2-3	TRBV6-6	once	NA	CASISGDTQYF	TGTGCCAGCATCTCGGGGGATACGCAGTATTTT
TRBJ2-3	TRBV24-1	NA	NA	CPISDAIGAVTQYF	TGTCCCATCAGTGATGCTATCGGGGCGGTGACGCAGTATTTT
TRBJ2-5	TRBV7-9	once	NA	CASSRGDGTKYF	TGTGCCAGCAGCCGAGGTGACGGAACCAAATACTTC
TRBJ2-1	TRBV11-2	large	TRBD2	CASSFDLAGSVEQFF	TGTGCCAGCAGCTTCGACCTAGCGGGATCGGTTGAGCAGTTCTTC
TRBJ2-3	TRBV28	once	NA	CASSTGRGRVNKNTQYF	TGTGCCAGCAGCACAGGGAGGGGGAGGGTTAACAAAAATACGCAGTATTTT
TRBJ2-5	TRBV11-2	NA	TRBD2	CVSIPDTSGATQYF	TGTGTCAGCATCCCTGATACTAGCGGGGCGACCCAGTACTTC
TRBJ2-5	TRBV6-5	NA	NA	CTSRPLGVQGTQYF	TGTACCAGCAGACCCCTTGGGGTTCAAGGGACCCAGTACTTC
TRBJ2-7	TRBV5-6	NA	TRBD2	CASISRTSSTYEQYF	TGTGCCAGCATCTCCCGGACTAGCAGCACCTACGAGCAGTACTTC
TRBJ2-1	TRBV11-3	NA	TRBD2	CVSSSGQAGVEQFF	TGTGTCAGCAGCTCTGGACAAGCGGGAGTGGAGCAGTTCTTC
TRBJ1-2	TRBV28	NA	NA	CVSIQGRGANYGYTF	TGTGTCAGTATCCAAGGACGGGGGGCTAACTATGGCTACACCTTC
TRBJ1-5	TRBV4-3	NA	TRBD1	CASCREGRGHSDTQHF	TGCGCCAGCTGCCGAGAAGGCAGGGGGCATTCAGATACGCAGCATTTT
TRBJ2-5	TRBV5-4	NA	NA	CASSLGTIGQETQYF	TGTGCCAGCAGTTTGGGAACTATCGGACAAGAGACCCAGTACTTC
TRBJ2-7	TRBV7-9	NA	TRBD2	CACGYGLAGPYEQYF	TGTGCCTGCGGCTACGGACTAGCGGGACCCTACGAGCAGTACTTC
TRBJ2-7	TRBV30	NA	TRBD1	CVWSGTAYEQYF	TGTGTCTGGAGTGGGACAGCGTATGAACAGTACTTC
TRBJ2-3	TRBV10-3	NA	TRBD2	CASTYGLAGDTQYF	TGTGCCTCAACCTACGGACTAGCGGGTGATACGCAGTATTTT
TRBJ2-4	TRBV5-5	NA	TRBD2	CISSLVGMREGSDIQYF	TGTATCAGCAGCTTAGTAGGAATGAGGGAGGGGTCAGACATTCAGTACTTC